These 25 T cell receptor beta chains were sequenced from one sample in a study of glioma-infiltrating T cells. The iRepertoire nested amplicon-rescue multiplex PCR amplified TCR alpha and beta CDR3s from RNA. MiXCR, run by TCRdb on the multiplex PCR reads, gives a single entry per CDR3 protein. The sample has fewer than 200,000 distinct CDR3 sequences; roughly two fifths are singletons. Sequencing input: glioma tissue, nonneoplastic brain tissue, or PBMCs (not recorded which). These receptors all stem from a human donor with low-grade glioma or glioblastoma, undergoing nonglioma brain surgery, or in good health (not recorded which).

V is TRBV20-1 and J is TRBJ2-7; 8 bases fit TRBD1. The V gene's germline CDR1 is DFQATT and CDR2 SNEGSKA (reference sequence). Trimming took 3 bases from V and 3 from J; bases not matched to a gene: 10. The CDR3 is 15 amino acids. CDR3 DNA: TGCAGTGCTAGGGGGATTATACAGGGGGACTACGAGCAGTACTTC. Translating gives CSARGIIQGDYEQYF.

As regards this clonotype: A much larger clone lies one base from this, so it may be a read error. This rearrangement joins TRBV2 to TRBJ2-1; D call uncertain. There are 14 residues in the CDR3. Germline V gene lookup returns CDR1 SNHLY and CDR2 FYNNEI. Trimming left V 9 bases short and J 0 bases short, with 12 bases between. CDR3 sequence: CASQYRSSYNEQFF. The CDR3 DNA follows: TGTGCCAGTCAGTACCGAAGCTCCTACAATGAGCAGTTCTTC.

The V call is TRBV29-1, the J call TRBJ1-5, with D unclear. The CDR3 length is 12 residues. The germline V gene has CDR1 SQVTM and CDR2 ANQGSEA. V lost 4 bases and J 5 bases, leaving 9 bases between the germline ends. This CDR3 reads CSVGGGDQPQHF. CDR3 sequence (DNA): TGCAGCGTTGGGGGTGGGGATCAGCCCCAGCATTTT.

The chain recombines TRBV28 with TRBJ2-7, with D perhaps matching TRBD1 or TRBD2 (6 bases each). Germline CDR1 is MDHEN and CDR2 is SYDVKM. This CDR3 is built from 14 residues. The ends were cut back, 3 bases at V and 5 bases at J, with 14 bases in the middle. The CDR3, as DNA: TGTGCCAGCAGTTTGGGGGGCAGGGCCCACGAGCAGTACTTC. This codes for CASSLGGRAHEQYF.

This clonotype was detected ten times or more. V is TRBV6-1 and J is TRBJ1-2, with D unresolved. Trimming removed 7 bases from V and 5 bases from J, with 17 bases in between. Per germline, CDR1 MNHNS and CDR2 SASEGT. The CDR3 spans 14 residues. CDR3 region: CASIERVQAYGYTF. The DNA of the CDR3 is TGTGCCAGCATCGAGAGGGTTCAGGCTTATGGCTACACCTTC.

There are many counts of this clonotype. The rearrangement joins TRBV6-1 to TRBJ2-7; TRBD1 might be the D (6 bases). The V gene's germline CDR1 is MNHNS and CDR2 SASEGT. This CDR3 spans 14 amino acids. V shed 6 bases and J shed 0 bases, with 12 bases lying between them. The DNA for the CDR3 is TGTGCCAGCAGCCAACTAGGGGGCTCCTACGAGCAGTACTTC. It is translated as CASSQLGGSYEQYF.

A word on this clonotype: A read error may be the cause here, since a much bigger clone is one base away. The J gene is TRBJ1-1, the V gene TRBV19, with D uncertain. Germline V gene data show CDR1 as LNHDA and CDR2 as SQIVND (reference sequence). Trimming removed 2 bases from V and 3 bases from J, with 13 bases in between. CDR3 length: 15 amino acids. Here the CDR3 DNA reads TGTGCCAGTAGTATAATGGGGTTAATTGACACTGAAGCTTTCTTT. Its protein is CASSIMGLIDTEAFF.

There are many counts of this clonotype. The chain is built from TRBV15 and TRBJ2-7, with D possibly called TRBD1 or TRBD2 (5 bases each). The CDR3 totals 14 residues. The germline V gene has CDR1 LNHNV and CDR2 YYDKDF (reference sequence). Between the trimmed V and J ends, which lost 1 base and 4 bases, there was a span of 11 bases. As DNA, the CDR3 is TGTGCCACCAGCAGAGTTAGGGGACCATACGAGCAGTACTTC. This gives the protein CATSRVRGPYEQYF. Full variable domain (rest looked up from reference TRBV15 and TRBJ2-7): DAMVIQNPRYQVTQFGKPVTLSCSQTLNHNVMYWYQQKSSQAPKLLFHYYDKDFNNEADTPDNFQSRRPNTSFCFLDIRSPGLGDTAMYLCATSRVRGPYEQYFGPGTRLTVT.

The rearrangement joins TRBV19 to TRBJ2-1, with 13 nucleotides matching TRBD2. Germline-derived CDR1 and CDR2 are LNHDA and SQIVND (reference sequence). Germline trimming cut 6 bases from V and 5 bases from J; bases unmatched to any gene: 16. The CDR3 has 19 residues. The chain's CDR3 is CASSHQQGTSGKTHNEQFF. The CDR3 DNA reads TGTGCCAGTAGCCACCAACAGGGGACTAGCGGGAAAACCCACAATGAGCAGTTCTTC.

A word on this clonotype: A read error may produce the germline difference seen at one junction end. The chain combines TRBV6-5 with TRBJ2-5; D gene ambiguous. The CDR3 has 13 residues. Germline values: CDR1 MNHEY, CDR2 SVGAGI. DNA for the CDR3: TGTGCCAGCAGCCCTCCTACTCAAGAGACACAGTACTTC. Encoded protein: CASSPPTQETQYF.

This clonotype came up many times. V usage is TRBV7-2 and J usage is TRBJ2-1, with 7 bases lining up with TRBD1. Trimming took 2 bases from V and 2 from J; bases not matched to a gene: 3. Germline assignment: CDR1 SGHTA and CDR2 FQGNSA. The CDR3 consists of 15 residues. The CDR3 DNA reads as TGTGCCAGCAGCTTAATGGGACAGCCCTACAATGAGCAGTTCTTC. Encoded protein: CASSLMGQPYNEQFF.

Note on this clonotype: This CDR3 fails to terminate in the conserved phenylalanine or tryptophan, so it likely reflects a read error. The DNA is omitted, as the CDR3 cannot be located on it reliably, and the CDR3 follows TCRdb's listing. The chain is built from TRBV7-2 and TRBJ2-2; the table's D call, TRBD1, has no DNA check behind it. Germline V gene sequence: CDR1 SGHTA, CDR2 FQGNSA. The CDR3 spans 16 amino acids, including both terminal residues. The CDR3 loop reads CASSLGTGRTGGELSS.

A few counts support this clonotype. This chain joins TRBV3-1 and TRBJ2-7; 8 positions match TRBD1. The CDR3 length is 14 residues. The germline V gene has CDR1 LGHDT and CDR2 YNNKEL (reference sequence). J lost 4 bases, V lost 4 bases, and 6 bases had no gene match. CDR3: CASSRQGIIYEQYF. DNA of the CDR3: TGTGCCAGCAGCCGACAGGGGATCATTTACGAGCAGTACTTC.

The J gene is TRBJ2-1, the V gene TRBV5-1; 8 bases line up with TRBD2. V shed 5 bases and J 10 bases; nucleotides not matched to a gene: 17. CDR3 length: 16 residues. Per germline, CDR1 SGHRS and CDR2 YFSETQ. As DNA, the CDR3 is TGCGCCAGCAGTAACGTAGCGGGGCCGGATTTAGTGGAGCAGTTCTTC. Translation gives CASSNVAGPDLVEQFF.

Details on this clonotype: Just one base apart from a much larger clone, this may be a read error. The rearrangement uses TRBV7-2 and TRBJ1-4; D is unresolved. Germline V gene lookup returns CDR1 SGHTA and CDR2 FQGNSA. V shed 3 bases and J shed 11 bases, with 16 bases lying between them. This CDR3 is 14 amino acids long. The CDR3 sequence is CASSFQRLSSKLFF. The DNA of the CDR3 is TGTGCCAGCAGCTTTCAGCGCCTCTCCTCTAAACTGTTTTTT.

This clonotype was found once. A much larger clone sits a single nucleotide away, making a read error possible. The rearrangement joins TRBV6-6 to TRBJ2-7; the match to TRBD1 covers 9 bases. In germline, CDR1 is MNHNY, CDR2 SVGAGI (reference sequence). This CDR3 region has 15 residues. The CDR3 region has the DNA TGTGCCATCAGTCCCCCCGGGACAGGGTTCGACGAGCAGTACTTC. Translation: CAISPPGTGFDEQYF.

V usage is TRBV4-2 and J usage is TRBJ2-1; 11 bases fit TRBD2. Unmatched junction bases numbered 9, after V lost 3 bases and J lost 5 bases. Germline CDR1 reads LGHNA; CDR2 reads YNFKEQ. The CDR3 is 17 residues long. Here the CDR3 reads CASSQESTSGKNNEQFF. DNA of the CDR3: TGTGCCAGCAGCCAGGAATCGACTAGCGGGAAAAACAATGAGCAGTTCTTC.

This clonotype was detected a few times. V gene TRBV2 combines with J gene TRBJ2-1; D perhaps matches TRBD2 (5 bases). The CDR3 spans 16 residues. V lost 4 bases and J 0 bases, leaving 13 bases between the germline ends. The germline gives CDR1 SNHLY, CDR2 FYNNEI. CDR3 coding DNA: TGTGCCAGCAGTGCATTAGCGCCGAGCTCCTACAATGAGCAGTTCTTC. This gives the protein CASSALAPSSYNEQFF.

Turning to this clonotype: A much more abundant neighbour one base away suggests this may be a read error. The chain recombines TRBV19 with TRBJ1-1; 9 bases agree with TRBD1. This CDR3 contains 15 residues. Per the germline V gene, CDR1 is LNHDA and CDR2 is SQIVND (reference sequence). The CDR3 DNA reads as TGTGCCAGTAGAAGGGGACAGGGCCCGAACGCTGAAGCTTTCTTT. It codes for CASRRGQGPNAEAFF.

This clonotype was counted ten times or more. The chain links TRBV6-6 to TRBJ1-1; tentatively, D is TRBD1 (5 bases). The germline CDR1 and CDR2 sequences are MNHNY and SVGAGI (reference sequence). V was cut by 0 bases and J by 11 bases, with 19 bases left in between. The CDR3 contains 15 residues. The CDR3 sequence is CASSYSGPGLAGAFF. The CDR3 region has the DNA TGTGCCAGCAGTTACTCGGGGCCCGGGCTGGCAGGGGCTTTCTTT.

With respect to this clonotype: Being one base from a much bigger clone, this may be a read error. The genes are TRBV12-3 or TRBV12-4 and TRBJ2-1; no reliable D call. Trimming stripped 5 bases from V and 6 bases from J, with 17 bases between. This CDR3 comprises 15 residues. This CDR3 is CASSLGSKSGNEQFF. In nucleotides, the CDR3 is TGTGCCAGCAGTCTCGGGTCCAAATCCGGCAATGAGCAGTTCTTC.

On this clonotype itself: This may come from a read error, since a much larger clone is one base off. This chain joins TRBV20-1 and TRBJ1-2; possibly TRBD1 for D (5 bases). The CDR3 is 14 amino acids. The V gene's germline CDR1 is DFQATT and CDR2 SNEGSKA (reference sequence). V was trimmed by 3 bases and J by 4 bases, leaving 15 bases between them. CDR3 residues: CSAREGHGAYGYTF. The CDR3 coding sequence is TGCAGTGCTAGGGAGGGGCATGGGGCCTATGGCTACACCTTC.

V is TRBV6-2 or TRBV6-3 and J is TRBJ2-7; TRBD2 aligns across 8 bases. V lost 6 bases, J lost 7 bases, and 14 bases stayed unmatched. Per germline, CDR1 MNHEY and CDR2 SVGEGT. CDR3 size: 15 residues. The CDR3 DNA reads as TGTGCCAGCAGGAGTAGCAGCGGGAGTGTAAGGGAGCAGTACTTC. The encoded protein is CASRSSSGSVREQYF.

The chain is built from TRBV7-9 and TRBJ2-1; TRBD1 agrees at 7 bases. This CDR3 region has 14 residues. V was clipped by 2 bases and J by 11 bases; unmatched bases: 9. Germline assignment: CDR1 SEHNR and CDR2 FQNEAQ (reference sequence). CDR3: CASSLSGGVSQQFF. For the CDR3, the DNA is TGTGCCAGCAGCTTATCAGGGGGAGTCTCTCAGCAGTTCTTC.

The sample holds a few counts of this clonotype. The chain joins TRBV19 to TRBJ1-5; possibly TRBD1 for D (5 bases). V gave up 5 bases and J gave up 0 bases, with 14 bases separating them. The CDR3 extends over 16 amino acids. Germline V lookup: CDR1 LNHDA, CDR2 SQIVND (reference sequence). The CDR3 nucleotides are TGTGCCAGTAGTGCGACTGGGGGAATTAGCAATCAGCCCCAGCATTTT. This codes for CASSATGGISNQPQHF. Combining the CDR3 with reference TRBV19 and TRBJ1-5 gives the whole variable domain DGGITQSPKYLFRKEGQNVTLSCEQNLNHDAMYWYRQDPGQGLRLIYYSQIVNDFQKGDIAEGYSVSREKKESFPLTVTSAQKNPTAFYLCASSATGGISNQPQHFGDGTRLSIL.